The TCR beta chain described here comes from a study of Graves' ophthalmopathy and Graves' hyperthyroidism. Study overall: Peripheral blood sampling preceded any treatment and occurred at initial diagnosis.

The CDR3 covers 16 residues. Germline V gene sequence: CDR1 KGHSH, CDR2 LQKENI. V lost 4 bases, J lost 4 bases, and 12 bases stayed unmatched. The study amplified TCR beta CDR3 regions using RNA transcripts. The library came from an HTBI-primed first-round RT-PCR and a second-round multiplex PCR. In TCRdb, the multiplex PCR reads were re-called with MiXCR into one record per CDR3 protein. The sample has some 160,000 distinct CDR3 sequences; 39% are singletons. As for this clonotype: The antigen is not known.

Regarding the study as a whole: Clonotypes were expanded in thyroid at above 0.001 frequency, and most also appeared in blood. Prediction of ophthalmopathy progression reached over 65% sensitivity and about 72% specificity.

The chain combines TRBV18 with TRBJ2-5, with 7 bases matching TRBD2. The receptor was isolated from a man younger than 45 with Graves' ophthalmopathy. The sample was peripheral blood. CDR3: CASSLSGGRAGETQYF. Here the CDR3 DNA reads TGTGCCAGCTCACTGTCAGGAGGGAGGGCCGGAGAGACCCAGTACTTC.